This T cell receptor beta chain was profiled in a study of blood T cell repertoires in COVID-19. The authors' processing: Reference gene primer amplification yielded estimated nucleated cell counts. Generated by immunoSEQ multiplex PCR, the TCRdb table keeps only in-frame clones and is missing some. That table gives V, J and clone size, and the DNA gave D and trimming. In the table there are roughly 69,000 clones, nearly 90% of which are singletons. The sequence was collected from a man aged 50-60 years with acute or convalescent COVID-19. The sample consisted of peripheral blood.

The CDR3 bases are TGTGCCAGTAGTGGTATTTCCGGGACAGGGCGGAACAATGAGCAGTTCTTC. Translated, it gives CASSGISGTGRNNEQFF. This rearrangement joins TRBV19 to TRBJ2-1; 9 bases are shared with TRBD1. Germline V gene lookup returns CDR1 LNHDA and CDR2 SQIVND (reference sequence). The CDR3 loop spans 17 amino acids. The ends lost 5 bases at V and 5 bases at J; junction bases unmatched: 13.